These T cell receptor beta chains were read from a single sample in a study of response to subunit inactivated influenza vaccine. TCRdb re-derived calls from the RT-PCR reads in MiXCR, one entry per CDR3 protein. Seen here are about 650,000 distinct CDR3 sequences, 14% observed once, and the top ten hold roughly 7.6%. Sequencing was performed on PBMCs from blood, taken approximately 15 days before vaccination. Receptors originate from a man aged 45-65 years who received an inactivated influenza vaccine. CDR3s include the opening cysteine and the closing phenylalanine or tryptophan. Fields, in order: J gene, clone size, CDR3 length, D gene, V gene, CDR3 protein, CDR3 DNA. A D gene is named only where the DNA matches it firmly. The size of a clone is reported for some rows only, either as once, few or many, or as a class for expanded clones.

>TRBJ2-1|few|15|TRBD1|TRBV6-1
CASSTTGGRFYEQFF
TGTGCCAGCAGTACGACAGGGGGAAGATTCTATGAGCAGTTCTTC
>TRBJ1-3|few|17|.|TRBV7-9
CASSSKSQGISGNTIYF
TGTGCCAGCAGCTCGAAATCCCAGGGCATCTCCGGAAACACCATATATTTT
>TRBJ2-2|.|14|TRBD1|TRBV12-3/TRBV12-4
CATGTGADTGELFF
TGTGCCACCGGGACAGGGGCGGACACCGGGGAGCTGTTTTTT
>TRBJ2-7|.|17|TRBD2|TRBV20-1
CSARAQASGFPAHEQYF
TGCAGTGCTAGAGCGCAGGCTAGCGGTTTTCCAGCGCACGAGCAGTACTTC
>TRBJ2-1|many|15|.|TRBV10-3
CAISDRESSYNEQFF
TGTGCCATCAGTGATCGAGAGAGCTCCTACAATGAGCAGTTCTTC
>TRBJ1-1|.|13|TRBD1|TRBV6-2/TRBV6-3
CASSSRDRGLAFF
TGTGCCAGCAGTTCCCGGGACAGGGGGCTGGCTTTCTTT
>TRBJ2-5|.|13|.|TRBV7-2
CASSPRARETQYF
TGTGCCAGCAGCCCCCGCGCGAGGGAGACCCAGTACTTC
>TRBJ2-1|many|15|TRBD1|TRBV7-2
CASSLGQGAFNEQFF
TGTGCCAGCAGCTTGGGACAGGGGGCATTCAATGAGCAGTTCTTC
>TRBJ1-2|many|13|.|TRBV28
CASSLTVNYGYTF
TGTGCCAGCAGTTTGACGGTTAACTATGGCTACACCTTC
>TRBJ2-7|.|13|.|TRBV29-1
CSVGIPPVYEQYF
TGCAGCGTAGGTATCCCGCCGGTATACGAGCAGTACTTC